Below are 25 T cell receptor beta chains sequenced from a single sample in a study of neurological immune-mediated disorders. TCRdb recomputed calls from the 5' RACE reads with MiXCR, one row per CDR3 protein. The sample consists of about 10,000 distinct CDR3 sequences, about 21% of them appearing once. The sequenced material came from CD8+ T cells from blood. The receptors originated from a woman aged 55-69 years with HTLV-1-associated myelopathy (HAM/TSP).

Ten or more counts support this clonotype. CDR3 bases: TGCGCCAGCAGCCCGACAGGGTACGAGCAGTACTTC. As protein: CASSPTGYEQYF. The V gene is TRBV5-1, the J gene TRBJ2-7; TRBD1 aligns across 7 bases. The CDR3 contains 12 residues. Germline CDR1 and CDR2: SGHRS and YFSETQ. Losses at the gene ends were 4 bases for V and 4 bases for J; bases not matched to a gene: 2.

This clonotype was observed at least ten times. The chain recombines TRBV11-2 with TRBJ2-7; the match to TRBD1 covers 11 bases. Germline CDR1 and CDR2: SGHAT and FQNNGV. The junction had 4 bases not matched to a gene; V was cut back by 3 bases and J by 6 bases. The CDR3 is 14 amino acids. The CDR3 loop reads CASSLGTGGGEQYF. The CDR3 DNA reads TGTGCCAGCAGCTTGGGGACAGGGGGAGGCGAGCAGTACTTC.

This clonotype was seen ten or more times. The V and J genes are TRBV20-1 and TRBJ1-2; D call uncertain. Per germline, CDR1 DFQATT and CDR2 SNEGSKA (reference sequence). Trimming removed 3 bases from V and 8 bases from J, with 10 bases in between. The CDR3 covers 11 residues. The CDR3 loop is CSARPQEGYTF. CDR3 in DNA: TGCAGTGCTAGGCCCCAGGAGGGCTACACCTTC.

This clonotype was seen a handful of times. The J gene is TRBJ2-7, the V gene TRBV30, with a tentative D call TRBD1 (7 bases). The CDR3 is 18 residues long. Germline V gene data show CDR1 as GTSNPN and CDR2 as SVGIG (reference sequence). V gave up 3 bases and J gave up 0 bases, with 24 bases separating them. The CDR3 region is CAWREGAGPQRSSYEQYF. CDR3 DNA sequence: TGTGCCTGGAGGGAGGGGGCAGGTCCTCAAAGGAGCTCCTACGAGCAGTACTTC.

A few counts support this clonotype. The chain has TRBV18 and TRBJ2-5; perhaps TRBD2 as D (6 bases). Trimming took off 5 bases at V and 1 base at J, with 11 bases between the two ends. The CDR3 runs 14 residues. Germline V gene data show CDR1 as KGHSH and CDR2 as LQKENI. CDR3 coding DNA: TGTGCCAGCTCAGATTGGGGAGGCCAAGAGACCCAGTACTTC. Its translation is CASSDWGGQETQYF.

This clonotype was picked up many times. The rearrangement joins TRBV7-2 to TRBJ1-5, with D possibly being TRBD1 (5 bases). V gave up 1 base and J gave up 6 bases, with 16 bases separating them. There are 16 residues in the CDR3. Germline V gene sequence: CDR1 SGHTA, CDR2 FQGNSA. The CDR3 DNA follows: TGTGCCAGCAGCTTAGATCAGAGGACACGTCTTCAGCCCCAGCATTTT. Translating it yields CASSLDQRTRLQPQHF.

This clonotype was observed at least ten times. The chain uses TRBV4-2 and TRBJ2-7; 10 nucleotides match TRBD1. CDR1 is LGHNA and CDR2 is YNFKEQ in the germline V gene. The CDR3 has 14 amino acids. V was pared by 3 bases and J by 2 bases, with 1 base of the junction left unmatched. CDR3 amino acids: CASSHGQGAYEQYF. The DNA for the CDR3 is TGTGCCAGCAGCCACGGACAGGGGGCCTACGAGCAGTACTTC.

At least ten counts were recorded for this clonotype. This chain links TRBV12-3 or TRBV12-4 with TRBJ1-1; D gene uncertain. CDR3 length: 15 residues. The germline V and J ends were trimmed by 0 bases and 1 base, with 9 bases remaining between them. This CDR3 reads CASSLAPGGNTEAFF. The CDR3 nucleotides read TGTGCCAGCAGTTTAGCTCCAGGAGGGAACACTGAAGCTTTCTTT.

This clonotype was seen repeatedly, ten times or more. CDR3 in amino acids: CSARDLVGGYNEQFF. The DNA for the CDR3 is TGCAGTGCTAGAGATCTCGTGGGGGGGTACAATGAGCAGTTCTTC. The J gene is TRBJ2-1, the V gene TRBV20-1; TRBD2 matches 7 bases. Germline V CDR1 and CDR2: DFQATT, SNEGSKA (reference sequence). The CDR3 sequence is 15 residues long. V shed 0 bases, J shed 4 bases, and the junction held 6 bases outside the gene matches.

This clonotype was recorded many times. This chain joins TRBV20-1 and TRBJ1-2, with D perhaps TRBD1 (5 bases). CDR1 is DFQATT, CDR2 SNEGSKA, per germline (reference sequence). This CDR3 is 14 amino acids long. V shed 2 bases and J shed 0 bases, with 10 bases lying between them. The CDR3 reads CSARPTGTNYGYTF. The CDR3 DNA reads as TGCAGTGCTAGACCCACAGGCACTAACTATGGCTACACCTTC.

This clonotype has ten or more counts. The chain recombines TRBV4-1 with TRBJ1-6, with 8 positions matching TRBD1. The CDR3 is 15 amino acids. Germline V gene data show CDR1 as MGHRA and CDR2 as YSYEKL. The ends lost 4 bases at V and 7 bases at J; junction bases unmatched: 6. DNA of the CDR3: TGCGCCAGCAGCCCCAGGGGACAGGCCAATTCACCCCTCCACTTT. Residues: CASSPRGQANSPLHF.

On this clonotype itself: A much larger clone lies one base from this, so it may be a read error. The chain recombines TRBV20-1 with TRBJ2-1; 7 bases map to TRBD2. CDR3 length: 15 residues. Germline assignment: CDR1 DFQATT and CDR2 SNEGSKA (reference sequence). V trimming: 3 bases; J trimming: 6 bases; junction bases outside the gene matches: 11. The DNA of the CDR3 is TGCAGTGCTAGTCGGCTATCGGGGGGACCCAATGAGCAGTTCTTC. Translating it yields CSASRLSGGPNEQFF.

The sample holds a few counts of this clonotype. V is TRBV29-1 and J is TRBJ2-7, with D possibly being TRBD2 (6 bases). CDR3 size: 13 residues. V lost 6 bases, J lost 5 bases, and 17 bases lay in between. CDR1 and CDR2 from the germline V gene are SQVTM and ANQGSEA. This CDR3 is CSVDSGTGDEQYF. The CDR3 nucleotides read TGCAGCGTCGACTCCGGGACGGGGGACGAGCAGTACTTC.

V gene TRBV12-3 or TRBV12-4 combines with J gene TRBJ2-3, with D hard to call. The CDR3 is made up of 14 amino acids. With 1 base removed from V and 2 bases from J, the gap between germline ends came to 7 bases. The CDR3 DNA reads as TGTGCCAGCAGTTTAGACAGAATCACAGATACGCAGTATTTT. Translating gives CASSLDRITDTQYF.

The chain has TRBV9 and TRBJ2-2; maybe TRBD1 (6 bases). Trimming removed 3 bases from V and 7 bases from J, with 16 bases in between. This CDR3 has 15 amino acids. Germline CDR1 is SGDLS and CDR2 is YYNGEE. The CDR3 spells CASSGNRDYYGELFF. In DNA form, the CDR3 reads TGTGCCAGCAGCGGAAACAGGGATTATTACGGGGAGCTGTTTTTT.

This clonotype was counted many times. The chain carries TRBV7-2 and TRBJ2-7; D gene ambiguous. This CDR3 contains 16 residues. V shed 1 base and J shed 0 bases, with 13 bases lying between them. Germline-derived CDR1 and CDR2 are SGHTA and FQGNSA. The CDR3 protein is CASSLVAFRSSYEQYF. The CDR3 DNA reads TGTGCCAGCAGCTTAGTAGCCTTCCGGAGCTCCTACGAGCAGTACTTC.

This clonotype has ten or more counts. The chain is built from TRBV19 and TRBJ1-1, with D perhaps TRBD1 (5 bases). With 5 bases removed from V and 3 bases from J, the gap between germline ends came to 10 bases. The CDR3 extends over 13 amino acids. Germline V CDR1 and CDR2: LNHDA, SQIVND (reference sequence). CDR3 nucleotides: TGTGCCAGTAGTTGGGAAGGGGACACTGAAGCTTTCTTT. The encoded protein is CASSWEGDTEAFF.

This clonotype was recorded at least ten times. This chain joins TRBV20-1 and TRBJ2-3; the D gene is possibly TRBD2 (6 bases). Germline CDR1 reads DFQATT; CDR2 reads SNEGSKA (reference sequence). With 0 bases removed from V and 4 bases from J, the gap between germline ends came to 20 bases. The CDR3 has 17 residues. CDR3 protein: CSARDFSSVGRPDTQYF. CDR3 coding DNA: TGCAGTGCTAGAGATTTTTCTAGCGTAGGCCGCCCAGATACGCAGTATTTT.

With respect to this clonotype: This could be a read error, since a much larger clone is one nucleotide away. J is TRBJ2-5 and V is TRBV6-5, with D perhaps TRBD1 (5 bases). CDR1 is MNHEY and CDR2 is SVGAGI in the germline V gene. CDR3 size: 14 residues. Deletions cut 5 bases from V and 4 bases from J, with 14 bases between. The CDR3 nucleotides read TGTGCCAGCAGTGGTGGACACTTAGGAGAGACCCAGTACTTC. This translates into CASSGGHLGETQYF.

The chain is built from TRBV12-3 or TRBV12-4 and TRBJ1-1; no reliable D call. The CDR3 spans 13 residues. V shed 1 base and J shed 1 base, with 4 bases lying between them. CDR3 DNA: TGTGCCAGCAGTTTAGGGCCGAACACTGAAGCTTTCTTT. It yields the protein CASSLGPNTEAFF.

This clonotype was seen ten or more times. The CDR3 DNA sequence: TGTGCCAGCAGTTACACGAGGGATTCCCCCCGCCTTTACTATGGCTACACCTTC. Its protein is CASSYTRDSPRLYYGYTF. V gene TRBV6-5 combines with J gene TRBJ1-2; D unclear. CDR3 length: 18 amino acids. Germline CDR1 MNHEY, CDR2 SVGAGI. The V gene lost 2 bases and the J gene lost 3 bases, with 22 bases spanning the gap.

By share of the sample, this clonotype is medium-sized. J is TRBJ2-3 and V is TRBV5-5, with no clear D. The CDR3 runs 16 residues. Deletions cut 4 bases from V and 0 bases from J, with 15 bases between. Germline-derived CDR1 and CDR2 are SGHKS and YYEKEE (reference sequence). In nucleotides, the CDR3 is TGTGCCAGCAGCCCGGTCGGGTCGGAAAGCACAGATACGCAGTATTTT. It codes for CASSPVGSESTDTQYF.

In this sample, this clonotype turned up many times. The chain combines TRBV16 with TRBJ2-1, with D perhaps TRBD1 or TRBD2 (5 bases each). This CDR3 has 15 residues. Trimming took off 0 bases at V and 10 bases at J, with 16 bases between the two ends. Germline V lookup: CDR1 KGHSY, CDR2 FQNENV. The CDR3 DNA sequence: TGTGCCAGCAGCCAATCAGATAGGGACCCTCCGGAGCAGTTCTTC. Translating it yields CASSQSDRDPPEQFF.

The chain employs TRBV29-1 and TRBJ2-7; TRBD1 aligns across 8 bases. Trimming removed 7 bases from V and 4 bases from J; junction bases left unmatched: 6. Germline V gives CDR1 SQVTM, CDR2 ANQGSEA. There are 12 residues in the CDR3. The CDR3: CSALTGVYEQYF. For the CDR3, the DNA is TGCAGCGCCCTGACAGGGGTATACGAGCAGTACTTC.

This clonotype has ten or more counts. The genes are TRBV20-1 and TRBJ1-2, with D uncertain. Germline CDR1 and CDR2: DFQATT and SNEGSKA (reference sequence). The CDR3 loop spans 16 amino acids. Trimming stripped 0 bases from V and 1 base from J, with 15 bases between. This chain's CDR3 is CSARDPRSGYNYGYTF. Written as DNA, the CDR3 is TGCAGTGCTAGAGATCCCCGTTCGGGCTATAACTATGGCTACACCTTC.